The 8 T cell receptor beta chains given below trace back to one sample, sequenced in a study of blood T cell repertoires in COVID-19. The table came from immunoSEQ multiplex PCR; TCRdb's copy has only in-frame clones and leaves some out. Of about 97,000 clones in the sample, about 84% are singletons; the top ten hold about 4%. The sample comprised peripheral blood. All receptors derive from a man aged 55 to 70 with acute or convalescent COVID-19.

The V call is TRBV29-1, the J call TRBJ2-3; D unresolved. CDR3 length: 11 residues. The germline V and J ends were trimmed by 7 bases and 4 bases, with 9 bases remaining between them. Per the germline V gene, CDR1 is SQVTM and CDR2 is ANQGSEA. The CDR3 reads CSGGNADTQYF. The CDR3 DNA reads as TGCAGCGGAGGTAATGCAGATACGCAGTATTTT.

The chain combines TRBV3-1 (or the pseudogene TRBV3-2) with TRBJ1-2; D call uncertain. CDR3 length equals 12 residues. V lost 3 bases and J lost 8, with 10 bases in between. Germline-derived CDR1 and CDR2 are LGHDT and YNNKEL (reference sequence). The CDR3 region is CASSHGESGYTF. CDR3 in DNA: TGTGCCAGCAGCCACGGGGAATCGGGCTACACCTTC.

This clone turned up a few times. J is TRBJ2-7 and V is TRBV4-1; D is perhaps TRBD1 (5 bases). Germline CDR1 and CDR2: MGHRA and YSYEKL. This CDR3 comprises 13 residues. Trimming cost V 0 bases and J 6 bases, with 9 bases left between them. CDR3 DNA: TGCGCCAGCAGCCAAGATCCGCAGGGCGAGCAGTACTTC. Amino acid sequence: CASSQDPQGEQYF.

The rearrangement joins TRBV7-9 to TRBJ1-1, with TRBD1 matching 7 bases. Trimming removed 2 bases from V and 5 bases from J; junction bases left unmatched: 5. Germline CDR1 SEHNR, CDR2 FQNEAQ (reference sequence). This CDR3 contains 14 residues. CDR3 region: CASSLWDSRTEAFF. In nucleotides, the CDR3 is TGTGCCAGCAGCTTATGGGACAGTCGGACTGAAGCTTTCTTT.

This CDR3 is CSASRRDQPQHF. The CDR3 DNA follows: TGCAGTGCTAGTAGGAGGGATCAGCCCCAGCATTTT. The rearrangement uses TRBV20-1 and TRBJ1-5; no firm D call. Germline V lookup: CDR1 DFQATT, CDR2 SNEGSKA (reference sequence). Deletions cut 3 bases from V and 5 bases from J, with 8 bases between. The CDR3 consists of 12 residues.

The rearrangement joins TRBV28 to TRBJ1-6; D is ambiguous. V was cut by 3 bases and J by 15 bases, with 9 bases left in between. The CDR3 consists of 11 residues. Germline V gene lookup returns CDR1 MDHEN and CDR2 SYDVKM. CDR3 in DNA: TGTGCCAGCAGTTTGGGCCTGTTCCTCCACTTT. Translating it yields CASSLGLFLHF.

CDR3 loop: CASSYAGTAGNTIYF. Written as DNA, the CDR3 is TGCGCCAGCAGCTACGCCGGGACAGCTGGAAACACCATATATTTT. The V and J genes are TRBV5-1 and TRBJ1-3, with 7 bases that match TRBD1. Germline V gene sequence: CDR1 SGHRS, CDR2 YFSETQ. V lost 3 bases, J lost 2 bases, and 5 bases stayed unmatched. CDR3 size: 15 residues.

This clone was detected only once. CDR3 bases: TGCGCCAGCAGCCAAGCGTTCGTTAGCAATCAGCCCCAGCATTTT. It is translated as CASSQAFVSNQPQHF. J is TRBJ1-5 and V is TRBV4-1; D ambiguous. The V and J ends lost 1 base and 0 bases respectively, with 7 bases between them. The CDR3 runs 15 residues. Germline V gene sequence: CDR1 MGHRA, CDR2 YSYEKL.